These T cell receptor beta chains were read from a single sample in a study of CD8 T cells in ankylosing spondylitis. Via MiXCR, TCRdb re-called the 5' RACE reads, giving one row per CDR3 protein. The sample includes 250,000 or so distinct CDR3 sequences, more than 20% of them seen just once. The specimen was blood, either unsorted or a sorted T cell fraction (not recorded which). The receptors stem from a male donor with ankylosing spondylitis or in good health (not recorded which). Both conserved end residues are part of each CDR3. Fields, in order: D gene, J gene, clone size, V gene, CDR3 protein, CDR3 DNA. D genes are given only for firm matches. Part of the rows lack a size; the others show once, few, many or a class for expanded clones.

>NA|TRBJ2-7|NA|TRBV7-9
CASSQTQSRVSEQYF
TGTGCCAGCAGCCAAACCCAATCCCGGGTCTCCGAGCAGTACTTC
>NA|TRBJ1-3|few|TRBV20-1
CSARAGGLGNTIYF
TGCAGTGCTAGAGCTGGGGGGCTGGGAAACACCATATATTTT
>NA|TRBJ1-4|NA|TRBV29-1
CSVEVGPTNEKLFF
TGCAGCGTTGAAGTAGGCCCAACTAATGAAAAACTGTTTTTT
>NA|TRBJ2-5|few|TRBV20-1
CSASLLEAQYF
TGCAGTGCTTCCCTCCTGGAGGCCCAGTACTTC
>TRBD1|TRBJ2-6|few|TRBV20-1
CSAKGTGGRGANVLTF
TGCAGTGCTAAAGGGACAGGGGGGCGTGGGGCCAACGTCCTGACTTTC
>NA|TRBJ2-1|many|TRBV6-1
CASSTNRGGPNEQFF
TGTGCCAGCAGTACCAATAGAGGCGGCCCCAATGAGCAGTTCTTC
>TRBD1|TRBJ2-1|NA|TRBV29-1
CSVGPGQGLSEFF
TGCAGCGTCGGCCCTGGACAGGGCCTTTCGGAGTTCTTC
>NA|TRBJ2-3|few|TRBV20-1
CSATRATDTQYF
TGCAGTGCTACCAGGGCCACAGATACGCAGTATTTT
>NA|TRBJ2-1|many|TRBV6-4
CASSEEGGNEQFF
TGTGCCAGCAGTGAGGAAGGGGGGAATGAGCAGTTCTTC
>TRBD1|TRBJ2-7|many|TRBV20-1
CSAGTGGHYEQYF
TGCAGTGCTGGGACAGGGGGCCACTACGAGCAGTACTTC
>NA|TRBJ2-1|many|TRBV20-1
CSAPTEIYNEQFF
TGCAGTGCACCGACAGAGATCTACAATGAGCAGTTCTTC
>NA|TRBJ2-1|few|TRBV20-1
CSARLPGTQTFGEQFF
TGCAGTGCTAGACTCCCCGGGACACAAACCTTTGGGGAGCAGTTCTTC
>TRBD1|TRBJ2-6|NA|TRBV6-1
CASSNGQGASGANVLTF
TGTGCCAGCAGTAATGGACAGGGGGCATCTGGGGCCAACGTCCTGACTTTC
>NA|TRBJ1-1|NA|TRBV14
CASSPAAGLETEAFF
TGTGCCAGCAGCCCCGCGGCAGGTTTGGAAACTGAAGCTTTCTTT
>TRBD2|TRBJ2-5|many|TRBV6-1
CASSSRGEETQYF
TGTGCCAGCAGCTCCCGGGGGGAAGAGACCCAGTACTTC
>NA|TRBJ2-1|many|TRBV12-3/TRBV12-4
CASSFYKVHEQFF
TGTGCCAGCAGTTTTTATAAAGTGCATGAGCAGTTCTTC
>TRBD1|TRBJ2-7|few|TRBV5-1
CASSLEGWGTVFYEQYF
TGCGCCAGCAGCTTGGAGGGATGGGGGACAGTCTTCTACGAGCAGTACTTC
>NA|TRBJ2-5|NA|TRBV4-1
CASSQGSGLQETQYF
TGCGCCAGCAGCCAAGGGTCTGGGCTACAAGAGACCCAGTACTTC
>NA|TRBJ2-3|few|TRBV12-3/TRBV12-4
CASSLGQGVADTQYF
TGTGCCAGCAGTTTAGGGCAGGGAGTCGCAGATACGCAGTATTTT
>NA|TRBJ2-1|many|TRBV20-1
CSADGAGSSYNEQFF
TGCAGTGCAGATGGCGCGGGGAGCTCCTACAATGAGCAGTTCTTC
>NA|TRBJ2-2|many|TRBV7-8
CASSLVWGGPGELFF
TGTGCCAGCAGCTTGGTTTGGGGTGGACCCGGGGAGCTGTTTTTT
>TRBD2|TRBJ2-5|few|TRBV6-1
CASTAGGQETQYF
TGTGCCAGCACCGCGGGGGGGCAAGAGACCCAGTACTTC
>NA|TRBJ1-6|NA|TRBV6-2/TRBV6-3
CASTERMTAPYNSPLHF
TGTGCCAGCACCGAACGAATGACAGCTCCCTATAATTCACCCCTCCACTTT
>NA|TRBJ2-1|NA|TRBV20-1
CCARDERLGRGGSYNEQFF
TGCTGCGCTAGAGATGAAAGGTTGGGGAGGGGGGGCTCCTACAATGAGCAGTTCTTC
>TRBD2|TRBJ2-3|many|TRBV5-1
CASSLRPLAETSTDTQYF
TGCGCCAGCAGCTTGAGGCCTCTAGCGGAGACTAGCACAGATACGCAGTATTTT